A selection of T cell receptor beta chains follows, all from one sample in a study of shared clonotypes between healthy human individuals. Data came from immunoSEQ multiplex PCR; TCRdb stores just in-frame clones and leaves some out. The profile shows more than 1 million clones, approximately 78% of them singletons. Input material: memory CD4+ T cells from PBMCs. These receptors originate from a man aged 18 to 29 in good health. Some clones in this sample may be carry-over from other donors' samples. CDR3s include the opening cysteine and the closing phenylalanine or tryptophan. The D gene is left open where the match is weak. Clone size, where shown, is once, few, many, or a class for clones that have expanded.

V	D	size	J	DNA	CDR3
TRBV18	-	-	TRBJ2-7	TGTGCCAGCTCACCAAGCGTCGGAACCTACGAGCAGTACTTC	CASSPSVGTYEQYF
TRBV28	TRBD2	few	TRBJ2-3	TGTGCCAGCAGGACCCTCTACGCGGCTAGCGGGAGGGATACGCAGTATTTT	CASRTLYAASGRDTQYF
TRBV29-1	-	once	TRBJ2-5	TGCAGCGTTGAAGTGCAGATCCAAGAGACCCAGTACTTC	CSVEVQIQETQYF
TRBV28	-	-	TRBJ2-7	TGTGCCAGCAGTTTCGTAACAGCCTTACAGACCTACGAGCAGTACTTC	CASSFVTALQTYEQYF
TRBV7-2	-	-	TRBJ2-7	TGTGCCAGCAGCTTAGCCGGTGTGGGGCAGCCCAAATCCTACGAGCAGTACTTC	CASSLAGVGQPKSYEQYF
TRBV5-6	-	-	TRBJ2-5	TGTGCCAGCAGCAGGACACGTAGAGAGACCCAGTACTTC	CASSRTRRETQYF
TRBV7-9	-	once	TRBJ2-2	TGTGCCAGCAGCTTAGATCCGTACACCGGGGAGCTGTTTTTT	CASSLDPYTGELFF
TRBV27	TRBD2	-	TRBJ2-1	TGTGCCAGCAGTTTAGGGCGGGTATCGCGGGAGGGCCGCTATGAGCAGTTCTTC	CASSLGRVSREGRYEQFF
TRBV30	-	-	TRBJ1-3	TGTGCCTGGGGGGGCAGATCCTACTCTGGAAACACCATATATTTT	CAWGGRSYSGNTIYF
TRBV7-7	TRBD2	-	TRBJ2-1	TGTGCCAGCAGCCCCGGGACTAGCGGGAGGGGTGATCGGGGTGAGCAGTTCTTC	CASSPGTSGRGDRGEQFF
TRBV5-4	TRBD1	-	TRBJ1-1	TGTGCCAGCAGATCCGACAGGGGTGAAGCTTTCTTT	CASRSDRGEAFF
TRBV9	TRBD2	-	TRBJ2-7	TGTGCCAGCAGCGAAGGACTAGCGGGTATATCCTACGAGCAGTACTTC	CASSEGLAGISYEQYF
TRBV6-4	-	-	TRBJ1-5	TGTGCCAGCAGTCGGGAAATCAATCAGCCCCAGCATTTT	CASSREINQPQHF
TRBV4-2	TRBD1	-	TRBJ1-5	TGTGCCAGCGGGCCGGGACAGGGCGAATTTTATAGCAATCAGCCCCAGCATTTT	CASGPGQGEFYSNQPQHF
TRBV5-1	-	-	TRBJ1-1	TGCGCCAGCAGCTTCCAGGGAACCGATGAAGCTTTCTTT	CASSFQGTDEAFF
TRBV5-4	TRBD2	-	TRBJ2-3	TGTGCCAGCAGCTTGGGTAGCGGGAGACGAACGGATACGCAGTATTTT	CASSLGSGRRTDTQYF
TRBV7-9	TRBD1	few	TRBJ1-4	TGTGCCAGCAGCACAACAGGGGTTGGGGAAAAACTGTTTTTT	CASSTTGVGEKLFF
TRBV14	-	once	TRBJ2-7	TGTGCCAGCAGCGACACCTTGCTGATGAGGGGCTACGAGCAGTACTTC	CASSDTLLMRGYEQYF